This entry describes one T cell receptor beta chain. The antigen this receptor binds is unknown. No quality values exist for individual bases; no much larger clone is one base distant. The collaborating institutions used their own protocols to collect whole blood in K2EDTA tubes. For TCRbeta analysis, collaborators shipped samples in one of three forms: frozen whole blood, isolated PBMCs, or DNA extracted from either of those sample types. This specimen comes from a study of blood T cell repertoires in COVID-19 (dated by TCRdb to 2019 to 2021). About the investigation overall: Samples covering the acute and convalescent phases of COVID-19 were provided by collaborators in the United States, Italy and Spain. HLA class I and class II types, where available, came from metadata supplied by the sample provider rather than from assay-based typing. The prospective study material was composed of cDNA or gDNA derived from T cells, B-cell-depleted T cells, or PBMCs. The samples were drawn from the first 160 participants of the ongoing ImmuneRACE study and from more than 1,000 subjects provided by 6 global collaborators. Deeply sampled blood TCRbeta repertoires from subjects exposed to, actively infected with, or recovered from COVID-19 were included in the dataset. Nearly every sample came with metadata listing a de-identified subject ID, COVID-19 status, age in years and sex. The repertoires were made available in a free public database intended to serve as a resource for research on the immune response to SARS-CoV-2. The full study reports these points: How much clinical and demographic metadata was included differed by source and by participant, and the metadata was provided uncurated.

TCRbeta CDR3 regions were amplified from genomic DNA using the immunoSEQ Assay, a bias-controlled multiplex PCR. The study's own analysis went as follows. The number of nucleated cells in each sample was estimated from the amplification of reference gene primers within the assay. To quantify the absolute abundance of each unique TCRbeta CDR3 rearrangement, sequence reads were collapsed and filtered. Productive Simpson clonality was computed per sample as the square root of Simpson's diversity index over productive rearrangements. As stored in TCRdb, this immuneACCESS dataset retains in-frame rearrangements with V and J assigned. A fraction of the clones does not appear; measured against another copy, unresolved V genes explain less than half of the discrepancy, and the remainder lacks a known reason. V, J and clone size derive from that table, while D and trimming were established from the DNA sequence. Here the sample has 65,000 to 95,000 clones; just under 85% occur a single time. The ten largest clones capture roughly 18% of the sample.

The specimen was peripheral blood. This receptor was identified in a man older than 75 with active or convalescent COVID-19.

CDR3 region: CASSFGRATEAFF. In nucleotides, the sequence is TGTGCCAGCAGTTTCGGGAGGGCCACTGAAGCTTTCTTT. Recombination connected TRBV28 to TRBJ1-1; no D segment can be confidently identified. From the germline V gene, CDR1 is MDHEN and CDR2 is SYDVKM. The CDR3 contains 13 residues, cysteine and phenylalanine counted. The read is trimmed to its CDR3 DNA, 39 bases read in frame from base 1. Deletion took 3 bases off V and 4 bases off J, with a span of 9 bases between the germline ends. With the rest looked up from the reference TRBV28 and TRBJ1-1 genes rather than sequenced, the full variable domain is DVKVTQSSRYLVKRTGEKVFLECVQDMDHENMFWYRQDPGLGLRLIYFSYDVKMKEKGDIPEGYSVSREKKERFSLILESASTNQTSMYLCASSFGRATEAFFGQGTRLTVV.